A single sample is the source of the 27 T cell receptor beta chains below, sequenced in a study of a mutant IDH1 vaccine in newly diagnosed glioma. TCRdb's copy holds only in-frame clones and misses some; the assay was immunoSEQ multiplex PCR. The table has tens of thousands of clones, roughly nine tenths seen once. Antigens of these TCRs are unknown. Documented time point: week 35, safety follow-up. Doses consisted of 300 ug of mutant IDH1 20-mer peptide each, paired with topical imiquimod. The sequenced sample was PBMCs, obtained from a glioma patient whose treatment included an IDH1 peptide vaccine. The receptors here all came from a man aged 35 to 55 with glioma.

The chain is built from TRBV21-1 and TRBJ2-7; the D segment call TRBD1 is taken from the table without a DNA check. TRBV21-1 is an annotated pseudogene. This CDR3 is built from 14 residues. As DNA, the CDR3 is TGTGCCAGCAGCCTGCCACAGGAACCATACGAGCAGTACTTC. Translation: CASSLPQEPYEQYF.

This chain uses TRBV6-1 with TRBJ1-5, with 9 bases matching TRBD1. Germline V gives CDR1 MNHNS, CDR2 SASEGT. The CDR3 runs 12 residues. The chain's CDR3 is CGDREYNQPQHF. The CDR3 nucleotides read TGTGGGGACAGGGAATATAATCAGCCCCAGCATTTT.

This clone has just one count. V is TRBV5-4 and J is TRBJ2-3, with D unclear. Germline CDR1 SGHNT, CDR2 YYREEE (reference sequence). V dropped 0 bases and J dropped 2 bases, with 13 bases sitting between them. The CDR3 totals 16 residues. The CDR3 reads CASSLAWRANTDTQYF. The CDR3 DNA is TGTGCCAGCAGCTTGGCGTGGCGAGCCAACACAGATACGCAGTATTTT.

The CDR3 reads CSVAGGDSSYEQYF. Written as DNA, the CDR3 is TGCAGCGTGGCCGGCGGGGATAGCTCCTACGAGCAGTACTTC. The chain recombines TRBV29-1 with TRBJ2-7; tentatively, D is TRBD2 (6 bases). Trimming left V 6 bases short and J 0 bases short, with 15 bases between. Germline V lookup: CDR1 SQVTM, CDR2 ANQGSEA. The CDR3 consists of 14 residues.

This clone was recorded only once. The gene calls are TRBV4-1 and TRBJ2-5; perhaps TRBD2 as D (5 bases). Germline CDR1 MGHRA, CDR2 YSYEKL. V lost 0 bases to trimming and J lost 7 bases, with 15 bases between them. The CDR3 has 15 amino acids. The CDR3 sequence: CASSQDTRDIRTQYF. In DNA form, the CDR3 reads TGCGCCAGCAGCCAAGATACACGGGATATTCGGACCCAGTACTTC.

The rearrangement uses TRBV5-1 and TRBJ2-5; D ambiguous. Germline CDR1 SGHRS, CDR2 YFSETQ. V was cut by 4 bases and J by 3 bases, with 19 bases left in between. The length of the CDR3 is 16 residues. The DNA of the CDR3 is TGCGCCAGCAGCACCCGGCGACCCTCCTCCGAAGAGACCCAGTACTTC. It specifies CASSTRRPSSEETQYF.

The V gene is TRBV11-2, the J gene TRBJ2-1, with D unclear. Germline V lookup: CDR1 SGHAT, CDR2 FQNNGV. The V end lost 5 bases, the J end lost 0 bases, and 11 bases lay between the germline ends. This CDR3 comprises 15 residues. CDR3 coding DNA: TGTGCCAGCAGCAGCTCTCCGCACTCCTACAATGAGCAGTTCTTC. Translation: CASSSSPHSYNEQFF.

This clone was counted between two and nine times. The chain links TRBV9 to TRBJ2-7; tentative D call: TRBD2 (6 bases). The CDR3 has 16 amino acids. With 0 bases removed from V and 1 base from J, the gap between germline ends came to 14 bases. Germline CDR1 reads SGDLS; CDR2 reads YYNGEE. In DNA form, the CDR3 reads TGTGCCAGCAGCGTAGTAGGGTGGAGGGATTCCTACGAGCAGTACTTC. Encoded protein: CASSVVGWRDSYEQYF.

The CDR3 sequence: CATSRSREPYNEQFF. Here the CDR3 DNA reads TGTGCTACCAGCAGGTCGAGGGAACCATACAATGAGCAGTTCTTC. The V call is TRBV6-4, the J call TRBJ2-1; D is perhaps TRBD2 (5 bases). Germline V gives CDR1 MRHNA, CDR2 SNTAGT. This CDR3 has 15 amino acids.

V gene TRBV9 combines with J gene TRBJ1-1; the D gene is possibly TRBD1 (5 bases). The CDR3 has 15 residues. Between the trimmed V and J ends, which lost 0 bases and 4 bases, there was a span of 13 bases. Germline V gene sequence: CDR1 SGDLS, CDR2 YYNGEE. The CDR3 loop reads CASSVARGGFTEAFF. The CDR3 region has the DNA TGTGCCAGCAGCGTAGCACGGGGGGGGTTCACTGAAGCTTTCTTT.

V gene TRBV29-1 combines with J gene TRBJ2-6; D is unresolved. This CDR3 region has 15 residues. Looked up from germline, CDR1 is SQVTM and CDR2 is ANQGSEA. The V end lost 4 bases, the J end lost 0 bases, and 10 bases lay between the germline ends. The chain's CDR3 is CSVVVPPSGANVLTF. The CDR3 nucleotides read TGCAGCGTTGTAGTCCCACCCTCTGGGGCCAACGTCCTGACTTTC.

This chain uses TRBV25-1 with TRBJ1-5; no clear D gene. V lost 0 bases and J 3 bases, leaving 9 bases between the germline ends. In germline, CDR1 is MGHDK, CDR2 SYGVNS. This CDR3 region has 15 residues. CDR3 amino acids: CASSEYEGANQPQHF. In DNA form, the CDR3 reads TGTGCCAGCAGTGAATACGAGGGCGCCAATCAGCCCCAGCATTTT.

The rearrangement links TRBV29-1 to TRBJ2-7, with 7 bases lining up with TRBD1. V dropped 0 bases and J dropped 2; count of bases not matched to a gene: 7. CDR1 and CDR2 (germline): SQVTM, ANQGSEA. This CDR3 has 15 residues. CDR3 in DNA: TGCAGCGTTGAAGAGAGTCTCGGGACAGCCTACGAGCAGTACTTC. Its translation is CSVEESLGTAYEQYF.

The CDR3 region is CASRLAGGETQYF. CDR3 nucleotides: TGTGCCAGCAGACTAGCGGGAGGGGAGACCCAGTACTTC. The J gene is TRBJ2-5, the V gene TRBV25-1; TRBD2 matches 13 bases. CDR1 is MGHDK, CDR2 SYGVNS, per germline. V gave up 6 bases and J gave up 5 bases; unmatched junction bases: 0. The CDR3 loop spans 13 amino acids. Looking up the rest from reference TRBV25-1 and TRBJ2-5 gives the full variable domain: EADIYQTPRYLVIGTGKKITLECSQTMGHDKMYWYQQDPGMELHLIHYSYGVNSTEKGDLSSESTVSRIRTEHFPLTLESARPSHTSQYLCASRLAGGETQYFGPGTRLLVL.

The count of this clone is one. This chain uses TRBV6-1 with TRBJ1-1, with TRBD1 matching 7 bases. V shed 11 bases and J 4 bases; nucleotides not matched to a gene: 13. The CDR3 loop spans 14 amino acids. The germline V gene has CDR1 MNHNS and CDR2 SASEGT. The CDR3 is CASQRGQKGTEAFF. For the CDR3, the DNA is TGTGCCTCCCAGAGGGGACAGAAGGGCACTGAAGCTTTCTTT.

The rearrangement links TRBV29-1 to TRBJ2-5, with 13 bases aligning to TRBD2. CDR1 and CDR2 from the germline V gene are SQVTM and ANQGSEA. CDR3 length: 16 residues. The J segment lost 4 bases and the V segment lost 3 bases, leaving 8 bases of the junction unmatched. The CDR3, as DNA: TGCAGCGTTGAGAAGACTAGCGGGAGGAGGCGAGAGACCCAGTACTTC. Protein sequence: CSVEKTSGRRRETQYF. The complete variable domain, with remaining parts taken from reference TRBV29-1 and TRBJ2-5, reads SAVISQKPSRDICQRGTSLTIQCQVDSQVTMMFWYRQQPGQSLTLIATANQGSEATYESGFVIDKFPISRPNLTFSTLTVSNMSPEDSSIYLCSVEKTSGRRRETQYFGPGTRLLVL.

This clone counts as medium-sized. The CDR3 region has the DNA TGTGCCAGCAGCCAGACAGGGAACATGAACACTGAAGCTTTCTTT. It translates to CASSQTGNMNTEAFF. The chain couples TRBV6-5 to TRBJ1-1, with TRBD1 identical over 7 bases. The CDR3 sequence is 15 residues long. V was pared by 6 bases and J by 0 bases, with 7 bases of the junction left unmatched. The germline V gene encodes CDR1 MNHEY and CDR2 SVGAGI.

Concerning this clone itself: Other DNA sequences in the same sample also yield this CDR3. V usage is TRBV7-9 and J usage is TRBJ2-7, with D perhaps TRBD1 (5 bases). The CDR3 has 12 amino acids. Germline CDR1 SEHNR, CDR2 FQNEAQ (reference sequence). Between the trimmed V and J ends, which lost 5 bases and 4 bases, there was a span of 9 bases. CDR3 DNA: TGTGCCAGCAGCCCCTCAGGGTACGAGCAGTACTTC. Translating it yields CASSPSGYEQYF.

V and J are TRBV5-4 and TRBJ2-3; D possibly corresponds to TRBD2 (6 bases). Germline loops: CDR1 SGHNT, CDR2 YYREEE (reference sequence). Between the trimmed V and J ends, which lost 5 bases and 1 base, there was a span of 17 bases. The CDR3 sequence is 16 residues long. CDR3: CASSLSDYRRTDTQYF. CDR3 nucleotide sequence: TGTGCCAGCAGTCTTTCGGACTACCGTCGCACAGATACGCAGTATTTT.

The chain recombines TRBV19 with TRBJ2-7; D call uncertain. Germline lookup yields CDR1 LNHDA and CDR2 SQIVND (reference sequence). This CDR3 contains 14 residues. The V end lost 3 bases, the J end lost 2 bases, and 11 bases lay between the germline ends. The CDR3 nucleotides are TGTGCCAGTAGTATCATCCCGGGCACCTACGAGCAGTACTTC. It translates to CASSIIPGTYEQYF.

The V call is TRBV7-2, the J call TRBJ2-2, with 14 bases aligning to TRBD2. The V gene end was trimmed by 3 bases and the J gene end by 7 bases; junction bases not matched to a gene: 4. Germline assignment: CDR1 SGHTA and CDR2 FQGNSA. The CDR3 has 16 residues. This CDR3 is CASSFRLAGGYGELFF. CDR3 DNA sequence: TGTGCCAGCAGCTTCAGACTAGCGGGAGGGTACGGGGAGCTGTTTTTT.

The rearrangement links TRBV29-1 to TRBJ2-7; D not resolved. V gave up 4 bases and J gave up 3 bases, with 13 bases separating them. The CDR3 has 13 amino acids. The germline CDR1 and CDR2 sequences are SQVTM and ANQGSEA. CDR3 bases: TGCAGCGTTGCCCACAGCCCCATCTACGAGCAGTACTTC. Protein sequence: CSVAHSPIYEQYF.

The V call is TRBV19, the J call TRBJ1-1; 7 bases fit TRBD1. CDR3 length equals 14 residues. Per the germline V gene, CDR1 is LNHDA and CDR2 is SQIVND (reference sequence). V shed 5 bases, J shed 0 bases, and the junction held 3 bases outside the gene matches. The CDR3 spells CASSSTGMNTEAFF. CDR3 DNA sequence: TGTGCCAGTAGTTCGACAGGGATGAACACTGAAGCTTTCTTT.

The rearrangement links TRBV4-1 to TRBJ2-1; D may match TRBD1 or TRBD2 (7 bases each). The V gene lost 0 bases and the J gene lost 7 bases, with 16 bases spanning the gap. This CDR3 has 16 residues. CDR1 is MGHRA, CDR2 YSYEKL, per germline. The CDR3 nucleotides read TGCGCCAGCAGCCAAGATTGGGCAGGGGGGGGGAATGAGCAGTTCTTC. It encodes CASSQDWAGGGNEQFF.

The chain links TRBV5-4 to TRBJ2-5; 12 nucleotides line up with TRBD2. This CDR3 comprises 15 residues. CDR1 SGHNT and CDR2 YYREEE come from the germline V gene (reference sequence). With V trimmed by 4 bases and J by 2 bases, 3 bases remained unmatched. The CDR3 is CASSPTSGRQETQYF. CDR3 DNA: TGTGCCAGCAGCCCGACTAGCGGGAGACAAGAGACCCAGTACTTC.

This chain connects TRBV2 to TRBJ2-1; no clear D. Germline V gene data show CDR1 as SNHLY and CDR2 as FYNNEI. V was trimmed by 5 bases and J by 7 bases, leaving 12 bases between them. This CDR3 comprises 13 residues. The CDR3 DNA follows: TGTGCCAGCAGTTTATACTTGGGGAATGAGCAGTTCTTC. It translates to CASSLYLGNEQFF. Combining the CDR3 with reference TRBV2 and TRBJ2-1 gives the whole variable domain EPEVTQTPSHQVTQMGQEVILRCVPISNHLYFYWYRQILGQKVEFLVSFYNNEISEKSEIFDDQFSVERPDGSNFTLKIRSTKLEDSAMYFCASSLYLGNEQFFGPGTRLTVL.

This chain uses TRBV7-3 with TRBJ1-1; no definite D call. The CDR3 is 13 residues long. V was cut by 5 bases and J by 0 bases, with 7 bases left in between. Germline V CDR1 and CDR2: SGHTA, FQGTGA. The CDR3 nucleotides are TGTGCCAGCAGCCGTAACATGAACACTGAAGCTTTCTTT. Its protein product is CASSRNMNTEAFF. The full variable domain, with the rest looked up from reference TRBV7-3 and TRBJ1-1, is GAGVSQTPSNKVTEKGKYVELRCDPISGHTALYWYRQSLGQGPEFLIYFQGTGAADDSGLPNDRFFAVRPEGSVSTLKIQRTERGDSAVYLCASSRNMNTEAFFGQGTRLTVV.